This T cell receptor (beta chain) came from a study of T cell repertoires in cytomegalovirus infection. General observations from the study: In two of eight donors, the top clonotype was HLA-C-restricted CMV-specific.

This clonotype appeared many times. Its antigen is as yet unknown. The CDR3 covers 15 residues. V lost 2 bases, J lost 4 bases, and 15 bases lay in between. In germline, CDR1 is SNHLY, CDR2 FYNNEI. TCRdb re-called the reads through MiXCR, storing one row per CDR3 protein. This sample has some 300,000 distinct CDR3 sequences, with 9.6% found just once. This chain uses TRBV2 with TRBJ2-7, with D hard to call. The TCR comes from a human donor in good health (CMV status not recorded). Some clones in this sample may be carry-over from other donors' samples. The sample was PBMCs. The CDR3, as DNA: TGTGCCAGCAGTGAACGGCTCCAGAGACCTTACGAGCAGTACTTC. Protein: CASSERLQRPYEQYF.